The T cell receptor beta chain under discussion was sequenced for a study of cytomegalovirus exposure and HLA in healthy donors. Study overall: The same platform as the approximately 670 first-cohort repertoires was used for the 110 or so validation repertoires, a later analysis reported. Study results and caveats: TCR beta chains numbering some 160 were designated cytomegalovirus-associated.

CDR1 is SGDLS and CDR2 is YYNGEE in the germline V gene. Trimming took 2 bases from V and 3 from J; bases not matched to a gene: 4. CDR3 length equals 14 residues. A note on this clone: What it binds is unknown.

Among the 110 or so subjects of the validation cohort, separate from the approximately 700-subject first cohort, were the donors. Profiled with immunoSEQ multiplex PCR; TCRdb holds only in-frame clones, not every one. Among around 190,000 clones, around 86% were seen once, and the ten largest hold more than 5.5%. Sequenced input: PBMCs. This clonotype was sampled from a man aged 30-40 years in good health and CMV-seropositive. The chain combines TRBV9 with TRBJ2-7; 8 bases are shared with TRBD1. The CDR3 is CASSVSGTGYEQYF. The CDR3 coding sequence is TGTGCCAGCAGCGTGTCCGGGACAGGCTACGAGCAGTACTTC.